This T cell receptor beta chain is drawn from a study of graft-versus-host responses after intestinal transplantation. Turning to the study itself: As for transplant type, recipients had multivisceral, liver-intestinal, or isolated intestinal grafts. All of the recipients had induction that used anti-thymocyte globulin, then tacrolimus and steroids for approximately 3 years. Study results and caveats: Maximum circulating GvH clone levels tracked with early post-transplant HvG decreases.

With regard to this clone: Its specificity is not known.

This table comes from immunoSEQ multiplex PCR, and its TCRdb copy is limited to in-frame clones, with some not included. The sample lists around 38,000 clones; roughly 80% were seen once. This CDR3 region has 20 residues. Trimming took 2 bases from V and 0 from J, leaving 20 bases between them. In germline, CDR1 is WSHSY, CDR2 SAAADI. This sequence was found in a human patient who received an intestinal transplant, so some T cells may come from the graft donor. This chain connects TRBV10-2 to TRBJ2-6; D may be TRBD2 (6 bases). This sample comprised PBMCs, obtained 1070 days after transplant. The DNA of the CDR3 is TGCGCCAGCAGTGAGAGGGTTGGAGGGGTTTCTCGCTCTGGGGCCAACGTCCTGACTTTC. It codes for CASSERVGGVSRSGANVLTF.